This is a list of T cell receptor beta chains from one sample in a study of prognosis after radiotherapy for stage I lung cancer. TCRdb recomputed calls from the multiplex PCR reads with MiXCR, one row per CDR3 protein. The sample has about 31,000 distinct CDR3 sequences; roughly two fifths are singletons. The sequenced sample was PBMCs, obtained before or after stereotactic body radiation therapy (not recorded which). The receptors derive from a donor of 50 years or more with non-small cell lung cancer. The CDR3 runs from the conserved cysteine through the conserved F or W. Fields, in order: J gene, V gene, CDR3 protein.

J: TRBJ2-3; V: TRBV2; CDR3: CASSEQLAGGPNTQYF
J: TRBJ2-7; V: TRBV6-2/TRBV6-3; CDR3: CASSAYKVWSEQYF
J: TRBJ1-1; V: TRBV28; CDR3: CASSNFAEAFF
J: TRBJ2-2; V: TRBV5-1; CDR3: CASSEGTGPGELFF
J: TRBJ2-2; V: TRBV15; CDR3: CATSRDWSGGSGELFF
J: TRBJ2-6; V: TRBV3-1; CDR3: CASSQPHSSSGANVLTF
J: TRBJ2-1; V: TRBV11-3; CDR3: CASSFIGGGQFF
J: TRBJ2-5; V: TRBV30; CDR3: CAWSGGWGQETQYF
J: TRBJ2-7; V: TRBV10-3; CDR3: CAAVWGGTYEQYF
J: TRBJ2-1; V: TRBV7-9; CDR3: CASSLGGQGHEQFF
J: TRBJ2-3; V: TRBV5-1; CDR3: CSSSESTDTQYF
J: TRBJ1-5; V: TRBV4-1; CDR3: CASSRDVRGDGQPQHF
J: TRBJ2-7; V: TRBV12-3/TRBV12-4; CDR3: CASSSGGRNEQYF